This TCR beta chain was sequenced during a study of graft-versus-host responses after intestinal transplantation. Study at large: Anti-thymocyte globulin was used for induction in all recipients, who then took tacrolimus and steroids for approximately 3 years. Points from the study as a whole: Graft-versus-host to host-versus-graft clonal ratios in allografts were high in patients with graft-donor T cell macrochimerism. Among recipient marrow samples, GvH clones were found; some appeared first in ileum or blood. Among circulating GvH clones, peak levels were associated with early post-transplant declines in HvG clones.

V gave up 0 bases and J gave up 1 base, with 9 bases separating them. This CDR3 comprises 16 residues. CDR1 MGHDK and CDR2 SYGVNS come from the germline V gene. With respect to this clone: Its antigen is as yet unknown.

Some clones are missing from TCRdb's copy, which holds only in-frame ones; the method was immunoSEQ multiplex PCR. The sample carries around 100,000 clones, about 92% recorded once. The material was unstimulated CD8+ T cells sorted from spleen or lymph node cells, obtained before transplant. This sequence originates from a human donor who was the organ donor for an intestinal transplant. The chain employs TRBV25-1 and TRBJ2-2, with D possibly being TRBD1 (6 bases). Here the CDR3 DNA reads TGTGCCAGCAGTGAATATGTGACAGGGAACACCGGGGAGCTGTTTTTT. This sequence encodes CASSEYVTGNTGELFF.